The 9 T cell receptor beta chains given below trace back to one sample, sequenced in a study of memory CD4+ T cells and cytomegalovirus serostatus. Sequencing used immunoSEQ multiplex PCR; TCRdb keeps in-frame clones, though not all of them. The sample holds 40,000 to 50,000 clones, approximately 81% seen once. The sort gate was single viable CD3+CD4+CD8-CD45RO+ cells for memory CD4+ T cells. Input material: memory CD4+ T cells from blood. These receptors were collected from an adult in good health and CMV-seropositive.

This clone was found a few times. This chain uses TRBV5-8 with TRBJ2-5; 11 nucleotides line up with TRBD2. Germline V CDR1 and CDR2: SGHTS, YDEGEE. This CDR3 region has 13 residues. V shed 7 bases and J 5 bases; nucleotides not matched to a gene: 4. The CDR3 DNA sequence: TGTGCCAGCCTTGGACTAGCGGGTGAGACCCAGTACTTC. The encoded protein is CASLGLAGETQYF.

This chain joins TRBV6-1 and TRBJ2-7; maybe TRBD2 (6 bases). The germline V gene has CDR1 MNHNS and CDR2 SASEGT. The CDR3 contains 15 residues. The V and J ends lost 8 bases and 3 bases respectively, with 20 bases between them. The CDR3 DNA is TGTGCCAGCGCACTAGTCAGGGACTCGATCTACGAGCAGTACTTC. This translates into CASALVRDSIYEQYF.

V and J are TRBV7-8 and TRBJ2-5; D remains unclear. Per germline, CDR1 SGHVS and CDR2 FQNEAQ. The ends were cut back, 2 bases at V and 10 bases at J, with 8 bases in the middle. The CDR3 spans 11 residues. The CDR3 spells CASSLLTVQYF. Here the CDR3 DNA reads TGTGCCAGCAGCTTACTGACGGTCCAGTACTTC.

This chain uses TRBV4-2 with TRBJ1-2, with D possibly matching TRBD1 (6 bases). This CDR3 comprises 13 residues. Germline assignment: CDR1 LGHNA and CDR2 YNFKEQ. Between the trimmed V and J ends, which lost 1 base and 8 bases, there was a span of 11 bases. For the CDR3, the DNA is TGTGCCAGCAGCCAAGGGACAGTCTCGGGCTACACCTTC. Its protein is CASSQGTVSGYTF.

The V and J genes are TRBV15 and TRBJ2-6; D unclear. V was clipped by 0 bases and J by 2 bases, with 8 bases between them. The CDR3 sequence is 16 residues long. Germline values: CDR1 LNHNV, CDR2 YYDKDF (reference sequence). The CDR3 coding sequence is TGTGCCACCAGCAGAGATGTACAGACTGGGGCCAACGTCCTGACTTTC. It encodes CATSRDVQTGANVLTF. The complete variable domain, with remaining parts taken from reference TRBV15 and TRBJ2-6, reads DAMVIQNPRYQVTQFGKPVTLSCSQTLNHNVMYWYQQKSSQAPKLLFHYYDKDFNNEADTPDNFQSRRPNTSFCFLDIRSPGLGDTAMYLCATSRDVQTGANVLTFGAGSRLTVL.

This clone was observed a few times. The chain joins TRBV27 to TRBJ1-1; no clear D. Trimming took off 2 bases at V and 2 bases at J, with 9 bases between the two ends. There are 14 residues in the CDR3. The germline CDR1 and CDR2 sequences are MNHEY and SMNVEV (reference sequence). The CDR3 here is CASSLGRINTEAFF. As DNA, the CDR3 is TGTGCCAGCAGTTTAGGTCGTATAAACACTGAAGCTTTCTTT.

V is TRBV2 and J is TRBJ2-1; TRBD2 agrees at 9 bases. Looked up from germline, CDR1 is SNHLY and CDR2 is FYNNEI. With V trimmed by 7 bases and J by 7 bases, 11 bases remained unmatched. The CDR3 runs 15 residues. CDR3 coding DNA: TGTGCCAGCACTATGCTAGCGGGGACCGGAAATGAGCAGTTCTTC. Protein sequence: CASTMLAGTGNEQFF.

The rearrangement uses TRBV7-8 and TRBJ2-7; the match to TRBD1 covers 9 bases. The CDR3 runs to 14 residues. Germline CDR1 reads SGHVS; CDR2 reads FQNEAQ. J gave up 3 bases and V 4 bases, and 4 bases lay outside the gene matches. The CDR3 is CASSSGQGLYEQYF. The CDR3, as DNA: TGTGCCAGCAGCTCGGGACAGGGTCTCTACGAGCAGTACTTC.

The rearrangement links TRBV9 to TRBJ1-2; TRBD1 matches at 7 bases. The germline V gene encodes CDR1 SGDLS and CDR2 YYNGEE. The CDR3 has 15 amino acids. Trimming took 0 bases from V and 7 from J; bases not matched to a gene: 9. CDR3 bases: TGTGCCAGCAGCGTAGGACAGGGAGGTACGGGTGGCTACACCTTC. It encodes CASSVGQGGTGGYTF.